This TCR beta chain was captured by sequencing in a study of metastatic and nonmetastatic thyroid tumors. Overall study: Blood and tumor or nodule tissue repertoires from malignant and benign thyroid patients were compared.

Ahead of thyroid surgery, no patient had received treatment of any kind. V was clipped by 2 bases and J by 7 bases, with 17 bases between them. The CDR3 has 14 residues. The germline V gene encodes CDR1 DFQATT and CDR2 SNEGSKA (reference sequence). Findings and limits, study-wide: The study reportedly found significantly higher TCR beta diversity in malignant thyroid tumors than benign nodules, in blood and tumor.

The authors' processing: Variation in CDR3 across clinicopathological groups served as the basis for constructing a distant-metastasis classifier in papillary thyroid cancer. TCRdb reprocessed the PCR reads using MiXCR. The V and J calls shown here were made by TCRdb, not taken from the authors' results. The top ten clones hold under 30% of a sample with around 19,000 clones, 25% to 30% of them seen once. A remark on this clone: The antigen is unknown.

Material for sequencing was tumor tissue. This TCR came from a male donor with papillary thyroid cancer or a benign thyroid nodule (not recorded which). Some clones in this sample may be carry-over from other donors' samples. The rearrangement uses TRBV20-1 and TRBJ1-1, with D maybe TRBD1 (5 bases). The CDR3 loop is CSARFWQGQDEAFF. CDR3 DNA: TGCAGTGCTAGATTTTGGCAGGGCCAAGATGAAGCTTTCTTT.